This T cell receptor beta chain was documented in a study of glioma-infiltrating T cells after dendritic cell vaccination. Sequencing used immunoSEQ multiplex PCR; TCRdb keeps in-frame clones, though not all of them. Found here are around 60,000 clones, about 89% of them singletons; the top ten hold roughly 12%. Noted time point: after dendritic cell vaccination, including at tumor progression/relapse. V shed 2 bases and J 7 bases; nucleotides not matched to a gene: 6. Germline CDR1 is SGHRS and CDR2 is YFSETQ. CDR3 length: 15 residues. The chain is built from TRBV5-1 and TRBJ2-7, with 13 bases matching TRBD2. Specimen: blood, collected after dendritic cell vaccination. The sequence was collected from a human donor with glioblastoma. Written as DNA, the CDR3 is TGCGCCAGCAGCTTACTAGCGGGGGGGCCGAAGGAGCAGTACTTC. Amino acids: CASSLLAGGPKEQYF.